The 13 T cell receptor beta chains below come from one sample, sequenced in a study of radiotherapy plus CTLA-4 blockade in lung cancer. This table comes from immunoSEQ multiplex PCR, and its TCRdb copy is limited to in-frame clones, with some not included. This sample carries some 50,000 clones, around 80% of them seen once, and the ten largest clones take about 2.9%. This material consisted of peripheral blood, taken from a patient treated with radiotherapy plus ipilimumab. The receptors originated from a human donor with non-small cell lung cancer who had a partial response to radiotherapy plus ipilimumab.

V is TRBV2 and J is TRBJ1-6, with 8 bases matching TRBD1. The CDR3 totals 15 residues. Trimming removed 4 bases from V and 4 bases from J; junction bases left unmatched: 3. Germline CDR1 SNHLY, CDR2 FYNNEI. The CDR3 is CASSADRAYNSPLHF. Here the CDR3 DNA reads TGTGCCAGCAGTGCGGACAGGGCGTATAATTCACCCCTCCACTTT.

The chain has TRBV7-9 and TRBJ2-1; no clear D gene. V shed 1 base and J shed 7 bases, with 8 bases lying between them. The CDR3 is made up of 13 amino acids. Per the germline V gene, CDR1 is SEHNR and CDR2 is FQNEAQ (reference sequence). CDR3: CASSLGVGNEQFF. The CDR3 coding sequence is TGTGCCAGCAGCTTAGGGGTCGGGAATGAGCAGTTCTTC.

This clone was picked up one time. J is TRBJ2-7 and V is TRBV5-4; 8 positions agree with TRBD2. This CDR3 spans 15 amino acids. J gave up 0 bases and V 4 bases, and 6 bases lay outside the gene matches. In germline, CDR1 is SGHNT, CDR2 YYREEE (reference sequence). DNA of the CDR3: TGTGCCAGCAGCCTCGAGCGGGGGCACTCCTACGAGCAGTACTTC. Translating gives CASSLERGHSYEQYF.

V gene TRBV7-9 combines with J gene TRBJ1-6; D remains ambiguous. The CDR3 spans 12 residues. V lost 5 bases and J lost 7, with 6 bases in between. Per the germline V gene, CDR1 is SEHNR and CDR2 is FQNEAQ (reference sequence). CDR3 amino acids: CASSPENSPLHF. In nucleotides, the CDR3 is TGTGCCAGCAGCCCTGAGAATTCACCCCTCCACTTT.

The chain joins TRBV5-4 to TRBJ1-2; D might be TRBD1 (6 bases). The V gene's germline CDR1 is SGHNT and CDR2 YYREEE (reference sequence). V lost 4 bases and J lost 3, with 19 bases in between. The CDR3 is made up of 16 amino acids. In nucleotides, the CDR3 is TGTGCCAGCAGCCCGGGCCCTTGGGCAGGGGACTATGGCTACACCTTC. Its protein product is CASSPGPWAGDYGYTF. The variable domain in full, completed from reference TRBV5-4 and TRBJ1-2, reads ETGVTQSPTHLIKTRGQQVTLRCSSQSGHNTVSWYQQALGQGPQFIFQYYREEENGRGNFPPRFSGLQFPNYSSELNVNALELDDSALYLCASSPGPWAGDYGYTFGSGTRLTVV.

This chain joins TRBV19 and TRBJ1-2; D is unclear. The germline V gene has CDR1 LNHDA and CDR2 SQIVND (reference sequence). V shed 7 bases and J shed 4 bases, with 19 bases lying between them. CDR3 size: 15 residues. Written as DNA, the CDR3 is TGTGCCAGTACCAGTACCGGGGTAGCCGCCTATGGCTACACCTTC. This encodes CASTSTGVAAYGYTF. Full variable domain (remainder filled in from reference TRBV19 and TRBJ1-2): DGGITQSPKYLFRKEGQNVTLSCEQNLNHDAMYWYRQDPGQGLRLIYYSQIVNDFQKGDIAEGYSVSREKKESFPLTVTSAQKNPTAFYLCASTSTGVAAYGYTFGSGTRLTVV.

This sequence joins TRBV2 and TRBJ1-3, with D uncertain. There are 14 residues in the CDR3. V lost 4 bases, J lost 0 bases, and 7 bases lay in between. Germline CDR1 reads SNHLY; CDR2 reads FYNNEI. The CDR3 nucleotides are TGTGCCAGCAGTGCGCGGAACTCTGGAAACACCATATATTTT. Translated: CASSARNSGNTIYF.

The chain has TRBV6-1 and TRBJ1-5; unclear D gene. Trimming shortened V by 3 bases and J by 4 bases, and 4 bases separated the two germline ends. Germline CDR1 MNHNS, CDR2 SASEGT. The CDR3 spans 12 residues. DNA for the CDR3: TGTGCCAGCAGTGACGGTAATCAGCCCCAGCATTTT. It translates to CASSDGNQPQHF.

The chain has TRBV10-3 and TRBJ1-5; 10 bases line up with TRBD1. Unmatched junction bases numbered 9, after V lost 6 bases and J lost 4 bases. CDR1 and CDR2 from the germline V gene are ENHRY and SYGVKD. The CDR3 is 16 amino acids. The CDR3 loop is CAIREDRGAFNQPQHF. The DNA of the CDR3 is TGTGCCATCAGGGAGGACAGGGGGGCGTTTAATCAGCCCCAGCATTTT.

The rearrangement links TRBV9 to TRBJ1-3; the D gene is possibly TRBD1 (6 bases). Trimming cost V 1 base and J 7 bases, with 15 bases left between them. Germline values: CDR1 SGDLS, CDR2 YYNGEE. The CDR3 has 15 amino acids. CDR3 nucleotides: TGTGCCAGCAGCGTACGAGGGGGTTCATCGAACACCATATATTTT. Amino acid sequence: CASSVRGGSSNTIYF. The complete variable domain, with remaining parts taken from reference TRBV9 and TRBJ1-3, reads DSGVTQTPKHLITATGQRVTLRCSPRSGDLSVYWYQQSLDQGLQFLIQYYNGEERAKGNILERFSAQQFPDLHSELNLSSLELGDSALYFCASSVRGGSSNTIYFGEGSWLTVV.

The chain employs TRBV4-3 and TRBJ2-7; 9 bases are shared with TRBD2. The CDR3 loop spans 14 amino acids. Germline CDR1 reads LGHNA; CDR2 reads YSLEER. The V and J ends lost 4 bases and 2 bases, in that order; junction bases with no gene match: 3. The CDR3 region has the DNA TGCGCCAGCAGCCCGATAGCGGGGGCCTACGAGCAGTACTTC. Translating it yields CASSPIAGAYEQYF.

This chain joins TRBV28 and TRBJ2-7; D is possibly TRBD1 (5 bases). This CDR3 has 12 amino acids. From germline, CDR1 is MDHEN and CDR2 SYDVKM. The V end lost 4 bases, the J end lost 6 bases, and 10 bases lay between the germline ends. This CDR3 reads CASSSGIREQYF. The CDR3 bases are TGTGCCAGCAGTTCAGGGATTCGCGAGCAGTACTTC.

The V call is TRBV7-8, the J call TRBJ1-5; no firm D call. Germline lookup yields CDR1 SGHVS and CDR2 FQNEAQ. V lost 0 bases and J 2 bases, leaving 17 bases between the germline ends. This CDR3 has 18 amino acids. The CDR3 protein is CASSLAGGPEERNQPQHF. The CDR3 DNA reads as TGTGCCAGCAGCTTAGCGGGAGGGCCTGAGGAGCGCAATCAGCCCCAGCATTTT.